These T cell receptor beta chains were read from a single sample in a study of cytomegalovirus exposure and HLA in healthy donors. Clones were sequenced by immunoSEQ multiplex PCR, and TCRdb holds only the in-frame ones, with some missing. The sample gives 240,000 or so clones, roughly four fifths of which show up once; almost 8% is in the top ten. Sequenced: PBMCs. The receptors were gathered from a woman in her fifties or sixties in good health and CMV-seropositive. The CDR3 runs from the conserved cysteine through the conserved F or W.

cdr3_length,v_call,cdr3_aa
15,TRBV5-6,CASSLVQGLGETQYF
15,TRBV6-6,CASSYTLNQGHGYTF
12,TRBV4-1,CASSQGANEQFF
14,TRBV29-1,CSVVRQGGGETQYF
16,TRBV9,CASSPGGEVRYNEQFF
15,TRBV5-1,CASSPATGGYNEQFF
15,TRBV19,CATQDRGSSSEKLFF
15,TRBV6-1,CASSVDSGRRIEQFF
15,TRBV27,CASSLTGTGAYGYTF
15,TRBV6-5,CASSYGGAMAYEQYF
17,TRBV5-1,CASSGTTSGSSYNEQFF
15,TRBV6-5,CASSYDSAGPYEQYF
14,TRBV7-9,CASSLDRGGPEAFF
15,TRBV9,CASSVAGGLGEKLFF
14,TRBV6-1,CASLRQGNTDTQYF
16,TRBV7-9,CASSHTGTGVQGTQYF
14,TRBV10-3,CAISGRGDSYEQYF
14,TRBV5-1,CASSFGSTNTEAFF
15,TRBV4-2,CASSQEPGVDNEQFF
15,TRBV5-1,CASTPGGSSYNEQFF
13,TRBV7-3,CASSLGGEETQYF
13,TRBV10-1,CASSEDTRRGYTF
13,TRBV19,CASSIGRETEAFF
14,TRBV5-1,CASSYGQEGQPQHF
14,TRBV14,CASSQEAVNYGYTF
14,TRBV4-1,CASSQDDRSYEQYF
14,TRBV7-8,CASSPPGTGRGYTF
15,TRBV11-2,CASSLDPGANYGYTF
11,TRBV28,CASSLGQVLGF
15,TRBV6-5,CASSTGTSGRETQYF
14,TRBV2,CASRTDRDDYEQYF
13,TRBV5-4,CASSVAQGNEAFF
15,TRBV29-1,CSAMTGGHGTGELFF
16,TRBV28,CASSPRDRSFLRELFF
14,TRBV28,CASSLFFNSRGAFF
13,TRBV5-1,CASSLVEPHEQYF
15,TRBV7-9,CASSLSTGPNEKLFF
16,TRBV21-1,CASTQRSVNLTDTQYF
15,TRBV19,CASSTGQPGTGELFF
13,TRBV28,CASAQVDIYEQYF
13,TRBV6-5,CASSPGTAYEQYF
16,TRBV4-1,CASSQGVQQGATEAFF
17,TRBV7-9,CASSPKVAGSSRETQYF
14,TRBV6-6,CASSPGQGTYEQYF
16,TRBV28,CASSFSGTVSSYEQYF
11,TRBV7-2,CASSSQYEQYF
15,TRBV5-4,CASSLRGQPTYEQYF